The rows below give T cell receptor beta chains drawn from one sample of a study of regulatory T cells in long-lasting Graves disease. TCRdb called the multiplex PCR reads again in MiXCR, with one record for every CDR3 protein. The table records 550,000 to 650,000 distinct CDR3 sequences, roughly 16% of them present only once. These data also formed part of another study, on T cells in Graves' hyperthyroidism and ophthalmopathy.

Here the sequenced sample was peripheral blood mononuclear cells (PBMCs), taken at new diagnosis, from a patient treated with antithyroid drugs. Every receptor here comes from a man aged 18-30 years with Graves disease. Each CDR3 is given with its conserved first and last residue. Clone size is given for some rows only: seen once, a few or many times, or a class if the clone is expanded.

V gene: TRBV12-3/TRBV12-4
CDR3 length: 13
J gene: TRBJ2-6
clone size: NA
CDR3 protein: CASGPGRANVLTF

V gene: TRBV2
CDR3 length: 15
J gene: TRBJ2-1
clone size: many
CDR3 protein: CARDVGTSPRDEQFF

V gene: TRBV5-1
CDR3 length: 13
J gene: TRBJ2-5
clone size: many
CDR3 protein: CASSGTGQETQYF

V gene: TRBV5-4
CDR3 length: 15
J gene: TRBJ2-7
clone size: NA
CDR3 protein: CASSLGQGSTYEQYF

V gene: TRBV12-3/TRBV12-4
CDR3 length: 14
J gene: TRBJ1-4
clone size: many
CDR3 protein: CASSLWQVNEKLFF

V gene: TRBV19
CDR3 length: 15
J gene: TRBJ1-5
clone size: NA
CDR3 protein: CASSPRTVGNQPQHF

V gene: TRBV7-9
CDR3 length: 16
J gene: TRBJ2-1
clone size: few
CDR3 protein: CASSTLSGGTYNEQFF

V gene: TRBV12-3/TRBV12-4
CDR3 length: 14
J gene: TRBJ1-2
clone size: many
CDR3 protein: CASTTRTANYGYTF

V gene: TRBV29-1
CDR3 length: 14
J gene: TRBJ1-1
clone size: few
CDR3 protein: CSTPPRGGNTEAFF

V gene: TRBV20-1
CDR3 length: 15
J gene: TRBJ2-1
clone size: many
CDR3 protein: CSAGNHEVAYNEQFF

V gene: TRBV28
CDR3 length: 13
J gene: TRBJ2-7
clone size: many
CDR3 protein: CASSSAGGYEQYF

V gene: TRBV5-1
CDR3 length: 16
J gene: TRBJ2-1
clone size: many
CDR3 protein: CASSSVAGGWVDEQFF

V gene: TRBV7-2
CDR3 length: 14
J gene: TRBJ1-1
clone size: few
CDR3 protein: CASSLNREGTEAFF

V gene: TRBV27
CDR3 length: 15
J gene: TRBJ2-1
clone size: many
CDR3 protein: CASITGTGGNNEQFF

V gene: TRBV18
CDR3 length: 15
J gene: TRBJ2-5
clone size: many
CDR3 protein: CASSPGAGQAETQYF

V gene: TRBV20-1
CDR3 length: 14
J gene: TRBJ1-2
clone size: many
CDR3 protein: CSAGGPSGTRGYTF

V gene: TRBV7-3
CDR3 length: 18
J gene: TRBJ2-1
clone size: NA
CDR3 protein: CASSFRLAGGIAYNEQFF

V gene: TRBV5-4
CDR3 length: 11
J gene: TRBJ2-1
clone size: NA
CDR3 protein: CASSLTSEVFF

V gene: TRBV4-1
CDR3 length: 14
J gene: TRBJ2-4
clone size: few
CDR3 protein: CASSQRVAKNIQYF

V gene: TRBV20-1
CDR3 length: 16
J gene: TRBJ2-1
clone size: NA
CDR3 protein: CSARDLSSGRGLEQFF

V gene: TRBV29-1
CDR3 length: 17
J gene: TRBJ2-6
clone size: NA
CDR3 protein: CSDIDRGTTSGANVLTF

V gene: TRBV12-3/TRBV12-4
CDR3 length: 16
J gene: TRBJ2-3
clone size: many
CDR3 protein: CASSSGPQGYTDTQYF

V gene: TRBV5-1
CDR3 length: 13
J gene: TRBJ2-7
clone size: once
CDR3 protein: CASGGDRGYEQYF

V gene: TRBV29-1
CDR3 length: 12
J gene: TRBJ1-2
clone size: many
CDR3 protein: CSGRGTNYGYTF

V gene: TRBV5-6
CDR3 length: 15
J gene: TRBJ1-5
clone size: few
CDR3 protein: CASSLAARAGQPQHF

V gene: TRBV10-1
CDR3 length: 16
J gene: TRBJ2-7
clone size: NA
CDR3 protein: CASSPEMGQGIYEQYF

V gene: TRBV3-1
CDR3 length: 16
J gene: TRBJ2-2
clone size: few
CDR3 protein: CASSQALAGNTGELFF

V gene: TRBV29-1
CDR3 length: 15
J gene: TRBJ2-7
clone size: many
CDR3 protein: CSVKGITGGSYEQYF

V gene: TRBV12-3/TRBV12-4
CDR3 length: 16
J gene: TRBJ2-3
clone size: few
CDR3 protein: CASSLTQTLPTDTQYF

V gene: TRBV7-9
CDR3 length: 15
J gene: TRBJ1-3
clone size: NA
CDR3 protein: CASSRGPNSGNTIYF

V gene: TRBV20-1
CDR3 length: 15
J gene: TRBJ2-7
clone size: many
CDR3 protein: CSASGRQERKGEQYF

V gene: TRBV20-1
CDR3 length: 12
J gene: TRBJ1-1
clone size: NA
CDR3 protein: CSAPTMNTEAFF

V gene: TRBV2
CDR3 length: 13
J gene: TRBJ2-7
clone size: few
CDR3 protein: CASSDYRDYEQYF

V gene: TRBV7-6
CDR3 length: 17
J gene: TRBJ1-5
clone size: many
CDR3 protein: CASSPGQGVYSNQPQHF

V gene: TRBV2
CDR3 length: 14
J gene: TRBJ2-2
clone size: few
CDR3 protein: CASSEVWGTGELFF

V gene: TRBV2
CDR3 length: 14
J gene: TRBJ2-4
clone size: many
CDR3 protein: CASSLGQGIHIQYF

V gene: TRBV20-1
CDR3 length: 13
J gene: TRBJ2-7
clone size: NA
CDR3 protein: CSLTGLGNYEQYF

V gene: TRBV18
CDR3 length: 17
J gene: TRBJ1-3
clone size: NA
CDR3 protein: CASSPPFKTNSGNTIYF

V gene: TRBV29-1
CDR3 length: 15
J gene: TRBJ2-4
clone size: NA
CDR3 protein: CSVVGAEGLNNIQYF